These T cell receptor beta chains were read from a single sample in a study of human T cells and chemical hapten exposure. TCRdb itself ran the RACE reads through MiXCR, one entry per CDR3 protein. The table records 300,000 to 350,000 distinct CDR3 sequences, roughly 6.9% of them present only once. The sample was whole blood, taken in connection with sensitization to the hapten diphenylcyclopropenone (DPC). The receptor source for this set is a woman aged 18-29 years with alopecia areata. Some clones in this sample may be carry-over from other donors' samples. The CDR3 runs from the conserved cysteine through the conserved F or W. D genes are given only for firm matches. Only some rows state a clone size, as once, few, many or a class for expanded clones.

cdr3_aa: CASSLRRNNSPLHF
cdr3_nt: TGTGCCAGCAGCTTACGGAGGAATAATTCACCCCTCCACTTT
clone_size: many
d_call: NA
v_call: TRBV7-6
j_call: TRBJ1-6

cdr3_aa: CASGGQDRATDTQYF
cdr3_nt: TGCGCCAGCGGCGGCCAGGACAGGGCCACAGATACGCAGTATTTT
clone_size: few
d_call: TRBD1
v_call: TRBV5-1
j_call: TRBJ2-3

cdr3_aa: CASKLAGDTDTQYF
cdr3_nt: TGTGCCAGCAAACTAGCGGGTGACACAGATACGCAGTATTTT
clone_size: NA
d_call: TRBD2
v_call: TRBV2
j_call: TRBJ2-3

cdr3_aa: CASSQETGSYGYTF
cdr3_nt: TGTGCCAGCAGCCAAGAGACAGGGTCCTATGGCTACACCTTC
clone_size: many
d_call: TRBD1
v_call: TRBV4-2
j_call: TRBJ1-2

cdr3_aa: CASSPRSGELQETQYF
cdr3_nt: TGTGCCAGCAGCCCTAGATCGGGGGAGCTGCAAGAGACCCAGTACTTC
clone_size: few
d_call: NA
v_call: TRBV14
j_call: TRBJ2-5

cdr3_aa: CATSQTGHWIYEQYF
cdr3_nt: TGTGCCACCAGCCAGACAGGTCATTGGATCTACGAGCAGTACTTC
clone_size: NA
d_call: NA
v_call: TRBV5-6
j_call: TRBJ2-7

cdr3_aa: CAISEGGANYGYTF
cdr3_nt: TGTGCCATCAGTGAAGGGGGGGCCAACTATGGCTACACCTTC
clone_size: few
d_call: NA
v_call: TRBV10-3
j_call: TRBJ1-2

cdr3_aa: CASSRVRWNEQFF
cdr3_nt: TGTGCCAGCAGTCGGGTCAGATGGAATGAGCAGTTCTTC
clone_size: few
d_call: NA
v_call: TRBV6-1
j_call: TRBJ2-1

cdr3_aa: CASSNLPGDGAEAFF
cdr3_nt: TGTGCCAGCAGTAACTTACCAGGGGACGGTGCTGAAGCTTTCTTT
clone_size: few
d_call: NA
v_call: TRBV5-6
j_call: TRBJ1-1

cdr3_aa: CASSPDRGRYEQYF
cdr3_nt: TGTGCCAGCAGTCCCGACAGGGGTCGGTACGAGCAGTACTTC
clone_size: NA
d_call: TRBD1
v_call: TRBV6-5
j_call: TRBJ2-7

cdr3_aa: CASSNSGGTHYEQYF
cdr3_nt: TGTGCCAGCTCCAATAGCGGGGGGACTCACTACGAGCAGTACTTC
clone_size: many
d_call: TRBD2
v_call: TRBV18
j_call: TRBJ2-7

cdr3_aa: CASTLTYGYTF
cdr3_nt: TGTGCCAGCACATTAACCTATGGCTACACCTTC
clone_size: few
d_call: NA
v_call: TRBV21-1
j_call: TRBJ1-2

cdr3_aa: CASGEVGIDEQYF
cdr3_nt: TGTGCCAGCGGGGAGGTGGGCATCGACGAGCAGTACTTC
clone_size: few
d_call: NA
v_call: TRBV6-6
j_call: TRBJ2-7

cdr3_aa: CASSQNGLAGDEQFF
cdr3_nt: TGTGCCAGCAGCCAGAACGGGCTAGCGGGCGATGAGCAGTTCTTC
clone_size: many
d_call: TRBD2
v_call: TRBV14
j_call: TRBJ2-1

cdr3_aa: CASSEYAAPYEQYF
cdr3_nt: TGTGCCAGCAGTGAATATGCAGCTCCTTACGAGCAGTACTTC
clone_size: many
d_call: NA
v_call: TRBV25-1
j_call: TRBJ2-7

cdr3_aa: CASQGRDRPYYGYTF
cdr3_nt: TGTGCCAGCCAGGGAAGGGACAGGCCCTACTATGGCTACACCTTC
clone_size: many
d_call: TRBD1
v_call: TRBV19
j_call: TRBJ1-2

cdr3_aa: CASGSGGNGELFF
cdr3_nt: TGTGCCAGTGGCAGCGGGGGGAACGGGGAGCTGTTTTTT
clone_size: few
d_call: TRBD2
v_call: TRBV28
j_call: TRBJ2-2

cdr3_aa: CSARDLQGHEQYF
cdr3_nt: TGCAGTGCTAGAGACCTACAGGGGCACGAGCAGTACTTC
clone_size: many
d_call: TRBD1
v_call: TRBV20-1
j_call: TRBJ2-7

cdr3_aa: CASSPPLVLGGGEQFF
cdr3_nt: TGTGCCAGCAGCCCCCCCTTGGTGCTGGGGGGTGGTGAGCAGTTCTTC
clone_size: NA
d_call: NA
v_call: TRBV9
j_call: TRBJ2-1

cdr3_aa: CATVSPSQAYGYTF
cdr3_nt: TGTGCCACCGTCTCTCCGTCACAGGCCTATGGCTACACCTTC
clone_size: NA
d_call: NA
v_call: TRBV10-3
j_call: TRBJ1-2

cdr3_aa: CASSHLGGSDQPQHF
cdr3_nt: TGTGCCAGCAGTCACTTAGGGGGCTCGGATCAGCCCCAGCATTTT
clone_size: NA
d_call: TRBD1
v_call: TRBV6-2/TRBV6-3
j_call: TRBJ1-5

cdr3_aa: CATSRDFVRLAGKQTQYF
cdr3_nt: TGTGCCACCAGCAGAGATTTCGTCCGACTAGCGGGGAAACAGACCCAGTACTTC
clone_size: NA
d_call: TRBD2
v_call: TRBV15
j_call: TRBJ2-5

cdr3_aa: CASSLGGGFWQMNTEAFF
cdr3_nt: TGTGCCAGCAGCTTAGGTGGGGGTTTCTGGCAGATGAACACTGAAGCTTTCTTT
clone_size: many
d_call: NA
v_call: TRBV11-2
j_call: TRBJ1-1

cdr3_aa: CSVAPRSTDTQYF
cdr3_nt: TGCAGCGTGGCCCCGAGGAGCACAGATACGCAGTATTTT
clone_size: many
d_call: NA
v_call: TRBV29-1
j_call: TRBJ2-3

cdr3_aa: CSTQKGGTEAFF
cdr3_nt: TGCAGCACCCAGAAGGGAGGGACTGAAGCTTTCTTT
clone_size: NA
d_call: NA
v_call: TRBV29-1
j_call: TRBJ1-1

cdr3_aa: CASSRGGTYEQYF
cdr3_nt: TGTGCCAGCAGCCGGGGAGGAACCTACGAGCAGTACTTC
clone_size: many
d_call: NA
v_call: TRBV3-1
j_call: TRBJ2-7

cdr3_aa: CATSREGYNEQFF
cdr3_nt: TGTGCCACCTCAAGGGAGGGCTACAATGAGCAGTTCTTC
clone_size: NA
d_call: TRBD2
v_call: TRBV19
j_call: TRBJ2-1

cdr3_aa: CASTPGGLPTDTQYF
cdr3_nt: TGTGCCTCCACTCCCGGGGGGCTCCCGACAGATACGCAGTATTTT
clone_size: many
d_call: NA
v_call: TRBV5-4
j_call: TRBJ2-3

cdr3_aa: CASSQGGGPDEQYF
cdr3_nt: TGCGCCAGCAGCCAAGGGGGGGGCCCCGACGAGCAGTACTTC
clone_size: few
d_call: NA
v_call: TRBV4-3
j_call: TRBJ2-7

cdr3_aa: CASSAPGLGLKKTQYF
cdr3_nt: TGTGCCAGCAGTGCTCCGGGACTAGGGTTGAAAAAGACCCAGTACTTC
clone_size: NA
d_call: TRBD2
v_call: TRBV28
j_call: TRBJ2-5

cdr3_aa: CATRRSADTQYF
cdr3_nt: TGTGCCACCAGGAGGAGCGCAGATACGCAGTATTTT
clone_size: NA
d_call: NA
v_call: TRBV15
j_call: TRBJ2-3

cdr3_aa: CASSVGLAGGVETQYF
cdr3_nt: TGCGCCAGCAGCGTTGGATTGGCGGGGGGCGTAGAGACCCAGTACTTC
clone_size: NA
d_call: TRBD2
v_call: TRBV5-1
j_call: TRBJ2-5

cdr3_aa: CASSQMTSGGIIADTQYF
cdr3_nt: TGCGCCAGCAGCCAAATGACTAGCGGGGGGATAATCGCAGATACGCAGTATTTT
clone_size: many
d_call: TRBD2
v_call: TRBV4-3
j_call: TRBJ2-3

cdr3_aa: CSVVGLAKNIQYF
cdr3_nt: TGCAGCGTTGTAGGGTTAGCCAAAAACATTCAGTACTTC
clone_size: many
d_call: NA
v_call: TRBV29-1
j_call: TRBJ2-4

cdr3_aa: CASSYSPTALNTEAFF
cdr3_nt: TGTGCCAGCAGTTACTCTCCGACAGCCCTGAACACTGAAGCTTTCTTT
clone_size: few
d_call: NA
v_call: TRBV6-5
j_call: TRBJ1-1

cdr3_aa: CASSYGGGGVTDTQYF
cdr3_nt: TGTGCCAGCAGTTACGGAGGTGGGGGGGTCACAGATACGCAGTATTTT
clone_size: many
d_call: TRBD2
v_call: TRBV6-5
j_call: TRBJ2-3

cdr3_aa: CASSQGTGRINQPQHF
cdr3_nt: TGTGCCAGCAGCCAAGGGACAGGGAGGATCAATCAGCCCCAGCATTTT
clone_size: NA
d_call: TRBD1
v_call: TRBV16
j_call: TRBJ1-5

cdr3_aa: CASSFPRGPSPYEQYF
cdr3_nt: TGTGCCAGCAGTTTCCCCAGGGGGCCCTCACCCTACGAGCAGTACTTC
clone_size: NA
d_call: TRBD1
v_call: TRBV6-1
j_call: TRBJ2-7

cdr3_aa: CATSLNRGEQFF
cdr3_nt: TGTGCCACCTCTCTGAACCGGGGTGAGCAGTTCTTC
clone_size: few
d_call: NA
v_call: TRBV6-2/TRBV6-3
j_call: TRBJ2-1

cdr3_aa: CASSYSTLQPQHF
cdr3_nt: TGTGCCAGCAGTTACTCGACTCTTCAGCCCCAGCATTTT
clone_size: few
d_call: NA
v_call: TRBV6-2/TRBV6-3
j_call: TRBJ1-5

cdr3_aa: CASSWGLLDTQYF
cdr3_nt: TGTGCCAGCAGTTGGGGGCTTTTAGATACGCAGTATTTT
clone_size: many
d_call: NA
v_call: TRBV7-2
j_call: TRBJ2-3

cdr3_aa: CASSQGSTVNIQYF
cdr3_nt: TGTGCCAGCAGCCAAGGGTCGACAGTAAACATTCAGTACTTC
clone_size: NA
d_call: NA
v_call: TRBV3-1
j_call: TRBJ2-4

cdr3_aa: CSASTGAPTNTEAFF
cdr3_nt: TGCAGTGCTTCGACAGGGGCGCCAACGAACACTGAAGCTTTCTTT
clone_size: many
d_call: TRBD1
v_call: TRBV20-1
j_call: TRBJ1-1

cdr3_aa: CASREDSANYGYTF
cdr3_nt: TGCGCCAGCAGAGAGGACAGTGCTAACTATGGCTACACCTTC
clone_size: few
d_call: NA
v_call: TRBV5-1
j_call: TRBJ1-2

cdr3_aa: CASSLAGTGANYGYTF
cdr3_nt: TGTGCCAGCAGCTTAGCCGGGACAGGGGCCAACTATGGCTACACCTTC
clone_size: many
d_call: TRBD1
v_call: TRBV7-2
j_call: TRBJ1-2

cdr3_aa: CASSPERVGLGTNEKLFF
cdr3_nt: TGTGCCAGCAGTCCTGAGCGGGTGGGACTCGGGACTAATGAAAAACTGTTTTTT
clone_size: NA
d_call: NA
v_call: TRBV12-3/TRBV12-4
j_call: TRBJ1-4

cdr3_aa: CASSYSRRVDEAFF
cdr3_nt: TGTGCCAGCAGTTACTCACGGAGGGTTGATGAAGCTTTCTTT
clone_size: few
d_call: NA
v_call: TRBV6-6
j_call: TRBJ1-1

cdr3_aa: CASGARGPPAGTQYF
cdr3_nt: TGTGCCAGCGGCGCCAGGGGGCCTCCAGCGGGTACGCAGTATTTT
clone_size: many
d_call: TRBD1
v_call: TRBV27
j_call: TRBJ2-3

cdr3_aa: CASSPLGTTNYGYTF
cdr3_nt: TGTGCCAGCAGTCCCCTTGGGACAACTAACTATGGCTACACCTTC
clone_size: few
d_call: NA
v_call: TRBV27
j_call: TRBJ1-2

cdr3_aa: CASSQGRYQPQHF
cdr3_nt: TGTGCCAGCAGCCAGGGACGCTATCAGCCCCAGCATTTT
clone_size: few
d_call: NA
v_call: TRBV6-2/TRBV6-3
j_call: TRBJ1-5

cdr3_aa: CASSFFTGNDQPQHF
cdr3_nt: TGTGCCAGCAGTTTTTTCACAGGTAATGATCAGCCCCAGCATTTT
clone_size: few
d_call: NA
v_call: TRBV28
j_call: TRBJ1-5

cdr3_aa: CAISSYSNQPQHF
cdr3_nt: TGTGCCATCAGCTCATATAGCAATCAGCCCCAGCATTTT
clone_size: NA
d_call: NA
v_call: TRBV10-3
j_call: TRBJ1-5

cdr3_aa: CASSSLSTGTSAAFF
cdr3_nt: TGTGCCAGCAGTTCCTTATCAACAGGGACGTCCGCGGCTTTCTTT
clone_size: once
d_call: NA
v_call: TRBV27
j_call: TRBJ1-1

cdr3_aa: CSAAGAPYEQYF
cdr3_nt: TGCAGTGCGGCAGGGGCACCCTACGAGCAGTACTTC
clone_size: few
d_call: NA
v_call: TRBV20-1
j_call: TRBJ2-7

cdr3_aa: CASTSGTEDYEQYF
cdr3_nt: TGTGCCAGCACCTCCGGGACAGAAGATTACGAGCAGTACTTC
clone_size: NA
d_call: TRBD1
v_call: TRBV7-9
j_call: TRBJ2-7

cdr3_aa: CASSVRARSLPYGYTF
cdr3_nt: TGTGCCAGCAGCGTTCGGGCCCGCTCCCTTCCATATGGCTACACCTTC
clone_size: few
d_call: NA
v_call: TRBV21-1
j_call: TRBJ1-2

cdr3_aa: CSVGMEVNIQYF
cdr3_nt: TGCAGCGTGGGGATGGAGGTAAACATTCAGTACTTC
clone_size: many
d_call: NA
v_call: TRBV29-1
j_call: TRBJ2-4

cdr3_aa: CASSLGPAGQPQHF
cdr3_nt: TGTGCCAGCAGCTTAGGACCGGCCGGGCAGCCCCAGCATTTT
clone_size: many
d_call: NA
v_call: TRBV7-2
j_call: TRBJ1-5

cdr3_aa: CAISASPAGEDEQYF
cdr3_nt: TGTGCCATCAGTGCTTCTCCAGCGGGGGAGGACGAGCAGTACTTC
clone_size: NA
d_call: TRBD2
v_call: TRBV10-3
j_call: TRBJ2-7

cdr3_aa: CASSSGREKLFF
cdr3_nt: TGTGCCAGCAGTTCGGGCCGGGAAAAACTGTTTTTT
clone_size: many
d_call: NA
v_call: TRBV2
j_call: TRBJ1-4